Shown below are 8 T cell receptor beta chains from a single sample sequenced in a study of spatial heterogeneity in lung cancer. Time point denoted: sample taken at primary tumor resection. Frozen PBMC, nontumor lung or tumor provided whole RNA, which was sequenced unsorted. TCRdb used MiXCR to reprocess the 5' RACE reads, holding one entry per CDR3 protein. The sample has 5,500 to 8,000 distinct CDR3 sequences, 5.4% seen once. The material sequenced was normal lung tissue next to the tumor, taken at surgery. These receptors originate from a female donor with early-stage non-small cell lung cancer.

This clonotype showed up just a few times. Here the CDR3 reads CASRLGTASGQPQHF. The CDR3 DNA sequence: TGTGCCAGCAGACTGGGGACGGCCTCGGGGCAGCCCCAGCATTTT. The J gene is TRBJ1-5, the V gene TRBV2; D may be TRBD1 (5 bases). Looked up from germline, CDR1 is SNHLY and CDR2 is FYNNEI. Trimming took 6 bases from V and 7 from J, leaving 19 bases between them. The CDR3 is 15 amino acids.

This clonotype is judged medium-sized. The J gene is TRBJ2-2, the V gene TRBV5-4; D tentatively fits TRBD1 or TRBD2 (5 bases each). The germline CDR1 and CDR2 sequences are SGHNT and YYREEE (reference sequence). Trimming cost V 5 bases and J 4 bases, with 15 bases left between them. CDR3 size: 15 residues. The CDR3 nucleotides are TGTGCCAGCAGTCCAGGGCGGGCAGCCACCGGGGAGCTGTTTTTT. This sequence encodes CASSPGRAATGELFF.

This clonotype was picked up many times. J is TRBJ2-2 and V is TRBV5-1; no definite D call. V lost 5 bases and J 0 bases, leaving 11 bases between the germline ends. This CDR3 is 15 amino acids long. Germline V gene lookup returns CDR1 SGHRS and CDR2 YFSETQ. The CDR3 region is CASRTSSSNTGELFF. The CDR3 nucleotides read TGCGCCAGCAGGACCTCTTCGTCGAACACCGGGGAGCTGTTTTTT.

By its share, this clonotype is medium-sized. The chain recombines TRBV27 with TRBJ2-7; TRBD1 aligns across 11 bases. Germline values: CDR1 MNHEY, CDR2 SMNVEV (reference sequence). The CDR3 runs 14 residues. With V trimmed by 2 bases and J by 6 bases, 3 bases remained unmatched. The CDR3 reads CASSLEGQGGEQYF. CDR3 coding DNA: TGTGCCAGCAGTTTAGAGGGACAGGGGGGCGAGCAGTACTTC.

The sample holds many counts of this clonotype. CDR3 sequence reads: CASSEFPSGRARKTQYF. DNA for the CDR3: TGTGCCAGCAGTGAATTTCCTAGCGGGAGGGCCCGTAAGACCCAGTACTTC. The chain combines TRBV6-1 with TRBJ2-5, with 12 nucleotides matching TRBD2. There are 17 residues in the CDR3. The V gene's germline CDR1 is MNHNS and CDR2 SASEGT. The junction had 10 bases not matched to a gene; V was cut back by 2 bases and J by 6 bases.

The sample holds many counts of this clonotype. This chain connects TRBV10-3 to TRBJ2-7, with TRBD2 identical over 8 bases. Trimming removed 8 bases from V and 3 bases from J; junction bases left unmatched: 9. CDR3 size: 14 residues. Germline values: CDR1 ENHRY, CDR2 SYGVKD. CDR3 loop: CAIGGLDRYYEQYF. The CDR3 coding sequence is TGTGCCATCGGGGGACTAGATCGGTACTACGAGCAGTACTTC.

This clonotype was counted at least ten times. The genes are TRBV12-3 or TRBV12-4 and TRBJ2-2; D uncertain. The CDR3 loop spans 14 amino acids. Trimming pared 2 bases from V and 0 bases from J, leaving 4 bases between. CDR3 coding DNA: TGTGCCAGCAGTTTATTGCCGAACACCGGGGAGCTGTTTTTT. Protein: CASSLLPNTGELFF.

This clonotype was seen at least ten times. The CDR3 here is CSGVDRGTSSYNEQFF. The CDR3 region has the DNA TGCAGTGGTGTGGACAGGGGGACAAGTTCCTACAATGAGCAGTTCTTC. The V gene is TRBV20-1, the J gene TRBJ2-1; 10 bases are shared with TRBD1. The V gene end was trimmed by 7 bases and the J gene end by 1 base; junction bases not matched to a gene: 10. From germline, CDR1 is DFQATT and CDR2 SNEGSKA (reference sequence). The CDR3 extends over 16 amino acids.